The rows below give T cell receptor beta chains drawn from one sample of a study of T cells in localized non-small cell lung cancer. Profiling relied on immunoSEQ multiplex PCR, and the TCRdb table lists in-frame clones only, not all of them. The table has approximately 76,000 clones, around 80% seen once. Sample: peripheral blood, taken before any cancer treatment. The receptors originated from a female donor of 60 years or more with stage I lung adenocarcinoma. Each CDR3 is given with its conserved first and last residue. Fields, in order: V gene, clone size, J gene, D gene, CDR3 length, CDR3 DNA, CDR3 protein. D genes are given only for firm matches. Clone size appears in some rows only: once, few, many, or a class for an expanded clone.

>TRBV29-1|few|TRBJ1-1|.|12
TGCAGCGTTGGGCAGGGAGAGACTGAAGCTTTCTTT
CSVGQGETEAFF
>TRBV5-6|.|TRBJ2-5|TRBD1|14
TGTGCCAGCAGCTTCTGGGACAGGGAAGAGACCCAGTACTTC
CASSFWDREETQYF
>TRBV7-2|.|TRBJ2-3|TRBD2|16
TGTGCCAGCAGCTCGGGACTAGCGGGGAGCACAGATACGCAGTATTTT
CASSSGLAGSTDTQYF
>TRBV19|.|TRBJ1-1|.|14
TGTGCCAGTAGCACCGGCGGCAGTTCGACTGAAGCTTTCTTT
CASSTGGSSTEAFF
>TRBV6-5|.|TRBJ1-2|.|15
TGTGCCAGCAGTTACCGGCAGGGGTCTAACTATGGCTACACCTTC
CASSYRQGSNYGYTF
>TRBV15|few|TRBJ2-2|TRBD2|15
TGTGCCACCAGCTCAGCGGGGGGGCAAGGCGGGGAGCTGTTTTTT
CATSSAGGQGGELFF
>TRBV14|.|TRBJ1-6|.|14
TGTGCCAGCAGCCGCGGAAGCCTACCCTCACCCCTCCACTTT
CASSRGSLPSPLHF
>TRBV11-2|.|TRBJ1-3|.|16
TGTGCCAGCAGCTTAATCCGTTCATCCTCTGGAAACACCATATATTTT
CASSLIRSSSGNTIYF
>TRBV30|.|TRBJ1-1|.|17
TGTGCCTGGAGTGTAGGCCCCCAGGGACTGATGAACACTGAAGCTTTCTTT
CAWSVGPQGLMNTEAFF
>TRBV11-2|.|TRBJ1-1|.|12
TGTGCCAGCAGCCCCCGTTCGAACTACGCTTTCTTT
CASSPRSNYAFF
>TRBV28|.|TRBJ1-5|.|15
TGTGCCAGCAGCTTGGGGGGCTATAGCAATCAGCCCCAGCATTTT
CASSLGGYSNQPQHF
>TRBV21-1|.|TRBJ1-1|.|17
TGTGCCAGCAGCAAGACTAGGGACAGGAGAATGAACACTGAAGCTTTCTTT
CASSKTRDRRMNTEAFF
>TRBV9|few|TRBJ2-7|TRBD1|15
TGTGCCAGCAGCGCTTCCGGGACAGAGCTTGTCGAGCAGTACTTC
CASSASGTELVEQYF
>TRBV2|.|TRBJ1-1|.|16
TGTGCCAGCAGTCGATTTGGACCACCTCAAAGGACTGAAGCTTTCTTT
CASSRFGPPQRTEAFF
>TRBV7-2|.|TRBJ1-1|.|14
TGTGCCAGCAGCTTTGCCATATCCCCCCCCATGGCTTTCTTT
CASSFAISPPMAFF
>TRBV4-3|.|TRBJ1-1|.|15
TGCGCCAGCAGCCAAGCGACGGGGTCCGAAAGTGAAGCTTTCTTT
CASSQATGSESEAFF
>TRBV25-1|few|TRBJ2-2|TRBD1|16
TGTGCCAGCAGCCGTTCAGACAGGGGGGGCACCGGGGAGCTGTTTTTT
CASSRSDRGGTGELFF
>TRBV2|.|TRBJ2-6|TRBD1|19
TGTGCCAGCAGTGAACCCAGGGGACAGGCCCCCTCTGGGGCCAACGTCCTGACTTTC
CASSEPRGQAPSGANVLTF
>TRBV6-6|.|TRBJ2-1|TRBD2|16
TGTGCCAGCAGTTTCGGACTAGCGGGAGGGCCTAACGAGCAGTTCTTC
CASSFGLAGGPNEQFF
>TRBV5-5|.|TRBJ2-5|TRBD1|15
TGTGCCAGCAGCGTCGGGACAGGGACCCAAGAGACCCAGTACTTC
CASSVGTGTQETQYF
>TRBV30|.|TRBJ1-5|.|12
TGTGCCTGGAGTCAGAGCCCTCAGCCCCAGCATTTT
CAWSQSPQPQHF
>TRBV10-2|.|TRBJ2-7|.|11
TGCGCCAGCAGGATGGGCTCCGAGCAGTACTTC
CASRMGSEQYF
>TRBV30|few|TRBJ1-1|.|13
TGTGCCTGGAGTGTATTGGAGAACACTGAAGCTTTCTTT
CAWSVLENTEAFF
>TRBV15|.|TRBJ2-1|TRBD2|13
TGTGCCACCAGCAGAGGTAGCGGGCCTGAGCAGTTCTTC
CATSRGSGPEQFF
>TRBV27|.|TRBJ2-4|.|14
TGTGCCAGCAGTCAACAGGGACTTAAAAACATTCAGTACTTC
CASSQQGLKNIQYF
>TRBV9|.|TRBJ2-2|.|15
TGTGCCAGCAGCGTAACAGGAGCAAACACCGGGGAGCTGTTTTTT
CASSVTGANTGELFF
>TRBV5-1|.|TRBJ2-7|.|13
TGCGCCAGCAGCTCACGACTGGCCTACGAGCAGTACTTC
CASSSRLAYEQYF
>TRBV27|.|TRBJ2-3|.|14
TGTGCCAGCAGTTTATCCCGCAGTGCAGATACGCAGTATTTT
CASSLSRSADTQYF
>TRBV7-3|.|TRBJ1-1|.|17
TGTGCCAGCAGCTTAAGCCCGCCAGGGGCCCGGAGGACTGAAGCTTTCTTT
CASSLSPPGARRTEAFF
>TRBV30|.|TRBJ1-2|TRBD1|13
TGTGCCTGGAGGGGGACAGATTCTTATGGCTACACCTTC
CAWRGTDSYGYTF
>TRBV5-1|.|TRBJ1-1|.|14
TGCGCCAGCTCTTCCACCGGGGGGAACACTGAAGCTTTCTTT
CASSSTGGNTEAFF
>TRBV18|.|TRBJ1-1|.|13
TGTGCCAGCTCCGTGGGGGGGAACACTGAAGCTTTCTTT
CASSVGGNTEAFF
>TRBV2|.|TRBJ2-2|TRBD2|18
TGTGCCAGCAGTGAAGAAGGACTAGCGGGGGGGAACACCGGGGAGCTGTTTTTT
CASSEEGLAGGNTGELFF
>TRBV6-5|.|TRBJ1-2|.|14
TGTGCCATCGGGCAGAGGGGTCTGGCTGGTGGCTACACCTTC
CAIGQRGLAGGYTF
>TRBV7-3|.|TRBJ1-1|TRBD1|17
TGTGCCAGCAGCTTAGACCCCCGCGGGACAGGTGCTACTGAAGCTTTCTTT
CASSLDPRGTGATEAFF
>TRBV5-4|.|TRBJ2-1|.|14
TGTGCCAGCAGCTCCCCCTCGGGGTACAATGAGCAGTTCTTC
CASSSPSGYNEQFF
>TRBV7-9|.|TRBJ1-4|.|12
TGTGCCAGCAGCCTCCGGGGGGAAAAACTGTTTTTT
CASSLRGEKLFF
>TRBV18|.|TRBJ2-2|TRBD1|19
TGTGCCAGCTCACCACGGCTTACAGGGGATAAGAAAAACACCGGGGAGCTGTTTTTT
CASSPRLTGDKKNTGELFF
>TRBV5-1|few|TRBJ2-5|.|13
TGCGCCAGCACCGAGTGGGGCCAAGAGACCCAGTACTTC
CASTEWGQETQYF
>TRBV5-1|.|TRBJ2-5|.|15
TGCGCCAGCAGCCGTGGGGGGAAAGACAAAGAGACCCAGTACTTC
CASSRGGKDKETQYF
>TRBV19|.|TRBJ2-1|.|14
TGTGCCAGTAGTAAAGCAGGGATCTACAATGAGCAGTTCTTC
CASSKAGIYNEQFF
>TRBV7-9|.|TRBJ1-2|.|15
TGTGCCAGCAGCTTAGCCCGCTCAGGGAACTATGGCTACACCTTC
CASSLARSGNYGYTF
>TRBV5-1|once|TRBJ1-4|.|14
TGCGCCAGCAGCGAACGACCTAATAATGAAAAACTGTTTTTT
CASSERPNNEKLFF
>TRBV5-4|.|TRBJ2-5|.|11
TGTGCCAGCAGCTTCCAAGAGACCCAGTACTTC
CASSFQETQYF
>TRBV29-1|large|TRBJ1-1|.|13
TGCAGCGTTGAGGGGAGGGTTCACACTGAAGCTTTCTTT
CSVEGRVHTEAFF
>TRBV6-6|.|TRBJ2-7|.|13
TGTGCCAGCACCGGACTTAATCCCTACGAGCAGTACTTC
CASTGLNPYEQYF
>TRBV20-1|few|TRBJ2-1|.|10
TGCAGTGCTAGGCGGGGCTCGCAGTTCTTC
CSARRGSQFF